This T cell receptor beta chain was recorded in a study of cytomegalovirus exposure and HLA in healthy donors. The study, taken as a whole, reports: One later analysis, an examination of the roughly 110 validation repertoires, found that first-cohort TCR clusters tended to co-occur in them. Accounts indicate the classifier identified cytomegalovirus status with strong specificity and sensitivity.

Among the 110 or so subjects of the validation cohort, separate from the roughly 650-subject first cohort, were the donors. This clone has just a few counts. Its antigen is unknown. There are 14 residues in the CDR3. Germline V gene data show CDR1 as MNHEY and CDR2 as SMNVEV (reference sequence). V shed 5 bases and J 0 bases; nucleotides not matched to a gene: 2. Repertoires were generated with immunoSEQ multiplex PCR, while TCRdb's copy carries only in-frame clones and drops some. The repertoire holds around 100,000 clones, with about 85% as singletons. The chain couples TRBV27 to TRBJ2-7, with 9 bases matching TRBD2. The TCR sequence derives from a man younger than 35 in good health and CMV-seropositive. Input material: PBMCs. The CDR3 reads CASSGLASSYEQYF. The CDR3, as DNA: TGTGCCAGCAGTGGACTAGCGAGCTCCTACGAGCAGTACTTC.